This TCR beta chain was sequenced for a study of T cell responses to AZD1222 COVID-19 vaccine. As for this clone: The antigen remains unidentified.

Clones were sequenced by immunoSEQ multiplex PCR, and TCRdb holds only the in-frame ones, with some missing. Of 150,000 to 160,000 clones in the sample, 90% were seen once. The CDR3 spans 12 residues. The V gene's germline CDR1 is SQVTM and CDR2 ANQGSEA. V was cut by 6 bases and J by 9 bases, with 17 bases left in between. Whole-study results and caveats: Donor demographics were predominantly white British with a female majority; clonal diversity may be underestimated. Nearly half of spike-specific TCRs reportedly go after variant regions that carry no mutations.

This TCR was sampled from an adult in good health. The rearrangement links TRBV29-1 to TRBJ1-1, with a possible D match to TRBD1 (5 bases). The sample here was peripheral blood, taken on day 0 of AZD1222 vaccination. The CDR3 here is CSVPGRGLKAFF. In DNA, the CDR3 is TGCAGCGTGCCCGGGAGGGGTCTCAAAGCTTTCTTT.